Listed below are T cell receptor beta chains from one sample, sequenced in a study of regulatory and conventional T cells in RAG deficiency. Clones were sequenced by immunoSEQ multiplex PCR, and TCRdb holds only the in-frame ones, with some missing. The table has around 33,000 clones, 85% to 90% seen once; the top ten hold 5% to 6.5%. Another study also made use of these data, one on regulatory T cells.

Sequenced sample: CD8+ T cells sorted from blood. These TCRs come from a human donor in good health. The CDR3 runs from the conserved cysteine through the conserved F or W. The order of the fields is D gene, CDR3 length, J gene, V gene, CDR3 protein, CDR3 DNA. D genes are given only for firm matches.

d_call: -
cdr3_length: 15
j_call: TRBJ2-3
v_call: TRBV10-3
cdr3_aa: CAISETGTASDTQYF
cdr3_nt: TGTGCCATCAGTGAGACAGGGACGGCCTCAGATACGCAGTATTTT

d_call: -
cdr3_length: 14
j_call: TRBJ1-5
v_call: TRBV27
cdr3_aa: CASSFGTGGQPQHF
cdr3_nt: TGTGCCAGCAGTTTCGGCACGGGGGGACAGCCCCAGCATTTT

d_call: TRBD2
cdr3_length: 20
j_call: TRBJ2-1
v_call: TRBV11-3
cdr3_aa: CASSLDSGTSGTDSYNEQFF
cdr3_nt: TGTGCCAGCAGCTTAGATTCGGGGACTAGCGGGACAGACTCCTACAATGAGCAGTTCTTC

d_call: -
cdr3_length: 16
j_call: TRBJ1-1
v_call: TRBV6-5
cdr3_aa: CASSYTGTWGNTEAFF
cdr3_nt: TGTGCCAGCAGTTATACCGGGACATGGGGGAACACTGAAGCTTTCTTT

d_call: TRBD1
cdr3_length: 13
j_call: TRBJ1-1
v_call: TRBV10-2
cdr3_aa: CASWTGSGTEAFF
cdr3_nt: TGCGCCAGCTGGACAGGGTCAGGGACTGAAGCTTTCTTT

d_call: -
cdr3_length: 12
j_call: TRBJ2-1
v_call: TRBV28
cdr3_aa: CASSLSLNEQFF
cdr3_nt: TGTGCCAGCAGTTTATCACTCAATGAGCAGTTCTTC

d_call: -
cdr3_length: 14
j_call: TRBJ2-5
v_call: TRBV5-1
cdr3_aa: CASSGRQSQETQYF
cdr3_nt: TGCGCCAGCAGCGGTAGACAGTCCCAAGAGACCCAGTACTTC

d_call: -
cdr3_length: 13
j_call: TRBJ2-2
v_call: TRBV27
cdr3_aa: CASSFASTGELFF
cdr3_nt: TGTGCCAGCAGTTTTGCAAGCACCGGGGAGCTGTTTTTT

d_call: -
cdr3_length: 15
j_call: TRBJ1-1
v_call: TRBV12-5
cdr3_aa: CASGFTDRDHTEAFF
cdr3_nt: TGTGCTAGTGGTTTTACTGACCGCGACCACACTGAAGCTTTCTTT

d_call: -
cdr3_length: 12
j_call: TRBJ1-2
v_call: TRBV6-5
cdr3_aa: CASSLPGGGYTF
cdr3_nt: TGTGCCAGCAGTCTCCCCGGGGGAGGCTACACCTTC